This T cell receptor (beta chain) was sequenced for a study of blood T cells in healthy people across ages. Study-wide results and caveats: The authors considered diversity estimates from one million T cells to be underestimates. Since the PBMCs were unsorted, naive and antigen-experienced cells could not be conclusively compared.

This clonotype was seen a handful of times. The antigen is not known. A second PCR of about 6 to 12 cycles used a sample-barcoded 5' primer and a J-beta primer mix. Every sample gave at least 3 million paired-end reads containing CDR3. A single record per CDR3 protein comes from TCRdb applying MiXCR to the 5' RACE reads. The data contain fewer than 2,000,000 distinct CDR3 sequences, 30% to 40% of them singletons. CDR3 length: 16 amino acids. V lost 1 base to trimming and J lost 0 bases, with 12 bases between them. Germline CDR1 is SGHTA and CDR2 is FQGNSA. This clonotype originated in a human donor in good health. The sample taken for sequencing was blood. The chain carries TRBV7-2 and TRBJ1-1; D gene ambiguous. The CDR3 here is CASSLGGEGMNTEAFF. Written as DNA, the CDR3 is TGTGCCAGCAGCTTAGGAGGAGAAGGGATGAACACTGAAGCTTTCTTT.